These T cell receptor beta chains were read from a single sample in a study of OX40 agonist ivuxolimab in advanced cancers. Measured with immunoSEQ multiplex PCR; TCRdb has only the in-frame clones, and not every one. This table has roughly 91,000 clones, approximately 90% appearing once. The sample consisted of CD4+ or CD8+ T cells sorted from blood, taken in a trial of the OX40 agonist ivuxolimab. Receptors originate from an adult with an advanced solid tumor such as melanoma, head and neck, liver or kidney cancer. Each CDR3 is given with its conserved first and last residue. A D gene is named only where the DNA matches it firmly. Clone size, where shown, is once, few, many, or a class for clones that have expanded.

clone size	V gene	J gene	D gene	CDR3 DNA	CDR3 protein
NA	TRBV11-3	TRBJ2-5	NA	TGTGCCAGCAGCCGGACTGGAGGGGACCAGTACTTC	CASSRTGGDQYF
NA	TRBV19	TRBJ2-1	TRBD2	TGTGCCAGTAGTATATTTACTAGCGGGGGCCCATACAATGAGCAGTTCTTC	CASSIFTSGGPYNEQFF
NA	TRBV6-5	TRBJ2-2	NA	TGTGCCAGCAGTCCCACAGGGCCTCGGGAGCTGTTTTTT	CASSPTGPRELFF
NA	TRBV7-2	TRBJ1-1	TRBD1	TGTGCCAGCAGCTTGTACAGGGGGACTGAAGCTTTCTTT	CASSLYRGTEAFF
NA	TRBV6-5	TRBJ2-7	NA	TGTGCCAGCAGTCCCCCGGGCGGCCGCTACGAGCAGTACTTC	CASSPPGGRYEQYF
once	TRBV4-3	TRBJ2-3	NA	TGCGCCAGCAGCCAAGATAAGGGGCAAGGCACAGATACGCAGTATTTT	CASSQDKGQGTDTQYF
few	TRBV11-1	TRBJ1-2	NA	TGTGCCAGCAGCTTAAATGTGGCAAACTATGGCTACACCTTC	CASSLNVANYGYTF
NA	TRBV11-2	TRBJ1-1	NA	TGTGCCAGCAGCTTATCCAGGAAAGTCACTGAAGCTTTCTTT	CASSLSRKVTEAFF
NA	TRBV30	TRBJ2-3	NA	TGTGCCTGGAGAAATGGAGTACACACAGATACGCAGTATTTT	CAWRNGVHTDTQYF
NA	TRBV2	TRBJ1-3	NA	TGTGCCAGCAGGTCCTGGGCCCTCGATGGAAACACCATATATTTT	CASRSWALDGNTIYF
NA	TRBV14	TRBJ2-2	TRBD2	TGTGCCAGCAGTCTGGGAGGGCTCAACACCGGGGAGCTGTTTTTT	CASSLGGLNTGELFF
NA	TRBV29-1	TRBJ2-3	NA	TGCAGCGTGGAGACGCGCGAGCCAGATACGCAGTATTTT	CSVETREPDTQYF
NA	TRBV5-4	TRBJ2-2	NA	TGTGCCAGCAGCTTAAATGCCGGGGAGCTGTTTTTT	CASSLNAGELFF
NA	TRBV5-6	TRBJ1-2	NA	TGTGCCAGCAGCTTGGCCGGGGATCCTTATGGCTACACCTTC	CASSLAGDPYGYTF
NA	TRBV19	TRBJ1-1	NA	TGTGCCAGTAGTAGGACGGCGAACACTGAAGCTTTCTTT	CASSRTANTEAFF
NA	TRBV19	TRBJ1-1	NA	TGTGCCAGTAGTATCGGGAGTACTGAAGCTTTCTTT	CASSIGSTEAFF
NA	TRBV10-2	TRBJ2-5	NA	TGCGCCAGCAGTGAGGAGCGAGAGACCCAGTACTTC	CASSEERETQYF
NA	TRBV6-4	TRBJ2-1	TRBD2	TGTGCCAGCAGTGTACTAGCGGGGGTAGGTGGTGAGCAGTTCTTC	CASSVLAGVGGEQFF
NA	TRBV9	TRBJ1-6	NA	TGTGCCAGCAGCGTATCGGGAGATAATTCACCCCTCCACTTT	CASSVSGDNSPLHF
NA	TRBV28	TRBJ1-5	NA	TGTGCCAGCAGTTTACCCTACAGGGTAGCCTTGAGCAATCAGCCCCAGCATTTT	CASSLPYRVALSNQPQHF
NA	TRBV2	TRBJ1-4	NA	TGTGCCAGCAGTGCCCCCTCGGGTGAAAAACTGTTTTTT	CASSAPSGEKLFF
NA	TRBV21-1	TRBJ1-2	NA	TGTGCCAGCAGCAAAAGGGACCGCCCGGGGGGCTATGGCTACACCTTC	CASSKRDRPGGYGYTF
NA	TRBV5-4	TRBJ2-3	NA	TGTGCCAGCAGCCAAAGCGGAATAAGCACAGATACGCAGTATTTT	CASSQSGISTDTQYF